The 18 T cell receptor beta chains below all came from one sample that was sequenced in a study of monozygotic twins with inflammatory bowel disease. TCRdb processed the 5' RACE reads again and assigns one entry to each CDR3 protein, with no DNA. This table holds about 210,000 distinct CDR3 sequences. Sequencing used blood. Receptors originate from a human donor with ulcerative colitis or Crohn's disease, or a healthy co-twin of an affected twin (not recorded which).

The V and J genes are TRBV7-9 and TRBJ1-1. Germline CDR1 and CDR2: SEHNR and FQNEAQ (reference sequence). The CDR3 loop spans 14 amino acids. CDR3 sequence reads: CASSLLGENTEAFF.

CDR3 sequence: CASIPGQGYNEKLFF. The V gene is TRBV28, the J gene TRBJ1-4; as DNA is missing, the TRBD1 call by TCRdb cannot be tested. The CDR3 has 15 residues. Looked up from germline, CDR1 is MDHEN and CDR2 is SYDVKM.

The chain is built from TRBV6-6 and TRBJ1-1. The CDR3 has 12 residues. The germline gives CDR1 MNHNY, CDR2 SVGAGI (reference sequence). The CDR3: CASSQMREWAFF.

The chain combines TRBV7-2 with TRBJ2-7. CDR1 is SGHTA and CDR2 is FQGNSA in the germline V gene. This CDR3 has 14 residues. CDR3 residues: CASSLGRGFYEQYF.

J is TRBJ2-5 and V is TRBV29-1. CDR1 and CDR2 from the germline V gene are SQVTM and ANQGSEA. The CDR3 spans 12 residues. This chain's CDR3 is CSVEQLQETQYF. Looking up the rest from reference TRBV29-1 and TRBJ2-5 gives the full variable domain: SAVISQKPSRDICQRGTSLTIQCQVDSQVTMMFWYRQQPGQSLTLIATANQGSEATYESGFVIDKFPISRPNLTFSTLTVSNMSPEDSSIYLCSVEQLQETQYFGPGTRLLVL.

The V gene is TRBV12-3 or TRBV12-4, the J gene TRBJ1-1; TCRdb picks TRBD1, but there is no DNA to check that call. The CDR3 has 15 residues. Here the CDR3 reads CASSFWGGGNTEAFF.

The V call is TRBV28, the J call TRBJ2-3. The V gene's germline CDR1 is MDHEN and CDR2 SYDVKM. This CDR3 contains 12 residues. The CDR3: CASHRGTDTQYF.

The V and J genes are TRBV6-1 and TRBJ1-1; TCRdb proposes TRBD1, but this gene call is untestable without DNA. Germline CDR1 and CDR2: MNHNS and SASEGT. This CDR3 spans 18 amino acids. The CDR3 loop is CASSRQPGQGKIGTEAFF.

The chain links TRBV5-1 to TRBJ2-7; TCRdb's D call, TRBD1, is unchecked because there is no DNA. Germline CDR1 reads SGHRS; CDR2 reads YFSETQ. The CDR3 contains 15 residues. CDR3 sequence reads: CASSAGGFATYEQYF.

The rearrangement uses TRBV9 and TRBJ2-1; TCRdb designates TRBD2, a call that cannot be tested without DNA. Germline CDR1 is SGDLS and CDR2 is YYNGEE. The CDR3 covers 14 residues. This chain's CDR3 is CASSLGLVGDEQFF.

The CDR3 spells CASSQSGLKYNEQFF. The rearrangement uses TRBV7-2 and TRBJ2-1; the D call of TRBD2 rests on TCRdb alone, since no DNA is present to check it. Germline V gene sequence: CDR1 SGHTA, CDR2 FQGNSA. The CDR3 has 15 residues.

The chain uses TRBV5-1 and TRBJ2-1; TCRdb selects TRBD2, and the lack of DNA leaves this call unchecked. Germline lookup yields CDR1 SGHRS and CDR2 YFSETQ. The CDR3 sequence is 15 residues long. The CDR3 here is CASSSTSGSRGEQFF.

CDR3 amino acids: CASALGGSGNTIYF. The chain uses TRBV12-3 or TRBV12-4 and TRBJ1-3. The CDR3 covers 14 residues.

The chain combines TRBV5-1 with TRBJ1-1; with no DNA, the TCRdb D assignment of TRBD1 cannot be verified. Germline-derived CDR1 and CDR2 are SGHRS and YFSETQ. There are 14 residues in the CDR3. Here the CDR3 reads CASSAGDSRTEAFF.

This chain connects TRBV7-8 to TRBJ2-1; TCRdb proposes TRBD2, but this gene call is untestable without DNA. CDR3 size: 17 residues. Germline CDR1 is SGHVS and CDR2 is FQNEAQ. The chain's CDR3 is CASSLEVGTSGRGEQFF.

V is TRBV28 and J is TRBJ1-5; there is no DNA to check the TCRdb D call of TRBD1. The CDR3 is made up of 12 amino acids. CDR1 and CDR2 from the germline V gene are MDHEN and SYDVKM. The CDR3 sequence: CASSQGDREGHF.

CDR3: CASSYRAGAYEQYF. The V call is TRBV6-5, the J call TRBJ2-7; no DNA is available, so the TRBD1 call from TCRdb remains unchecked. Germline assignment: CDR1 MNHEY and CDR2 SVGAGI. The CDR3 extends over 14 amino acids.

The chain combines TRBV12-5 with TRBJ1-2. The CDR3 is made up of 13 amino acids. Germline V gives CDR1 LGHNT, CDR2 FRNRAP. CDR3 sequence reads: CASGADGNYGYTF.